The next 28 T cell receptor beta chains were all read from a single sample in a study of identical twins. TCRdb itself ran the 5' RACE reads through MiXCR, one entry per CDR3 protein. The profile shows 750,000 to 950,000 distinct CDR3 sequences, more than 9% of them singletons. The same data also went into a second study, on yellow fever vaccine responses in identical twins.

The sample taken for sequencing was PBMCs. These receptors came from a woman under 30 in good health.

The chain links TRBV6-2 or TRBV6-3 to TRBJ2-7; D gene unclear. Germline CDR1 is MNHEY and CDR2 is SVGEGT. The CDR3 covers 15 residues. The V and J ends lost 4 bases and 1 base respectively, with 14 bases between them. CDR3 nucleotide sequence: TGTGCCAGCAGTTCGCTTTTGACATATTCCTACGAGCAGTACTTC. Its protein product is CASSSLLTYSYEQYF.

The chain couples TRBV5-5 to TRBJ2-3; D is uncertain. Per the germline V gene, CDR1 is SGHKS and CDR2 is YYEKEE (reference sequence). The length of the CDR3 is 16 residues. V lost 4 bases and J 2 bases, leaving 17 bases between the germline ends. The CDR3 nucleotides are TGTGCCAGCAGCCTACGCCCCCTATCCCCCACAGATACGCAGTATTTT. Translated: CASSLRPLSPTDTQYF.

A few counts support this clonotype. CDR3 nucleotides: TGTGCCATCAGTCGGACAGGGAGCTCCTACGAGCAGTACTTC. It encodes CAISRTGSSYEQYF. The rearrangement uses TRBV10-3 and TRBJ2-7, with 8 bases that match TRBD1. J gave up 0 bases and V 5 bases, and 3 bases lay outside the gene matches. The CDR3 loop spans 14 amino acids. Per germline, CDR1 ENHRY and CDR2 SYGVKD.

This clonotype has more than one count but fewer than ten. V usage is TRBV28 and J usage is TRBJ2-2, with 9 bases fitting TRBD2. The germline CDR1 and CDR2 sequences are MDHEN and SYDVKM. This CDR3 comprises 20 residues. J lost 7 bases, V lost 5 bases, and 23 bases had no gene match. The chain's CDR3 is CASSDQGKGLAGVKNGELFF. The DNA of the CDR3 is TGTGCCAGCAGTGATCAGGGGAAGGGGTTAGCGGGAGTAAAGAACGGGGAGCTGTTTTTT.

This rearrangement joins TRBV4-1 to TRBJ1-1, with 9 nucleotides matching TRBD1. Per germline, CDR1 MGHRA and CDR2 YSYEKL. V lost 6 bases, J lost 1 base, and 6 bases stayed unmatched. The CDR3 is made up of 15 amino acids. CDR3: CASRLTGGGNTEAFF. Written as DNA, the CDR3 is TGCGCCAGCAGACTAACAGGGGGCGGGAACACTGAAGCTTTCTTT.

The chain joins TRBV7-2 to TRBJ1-2; D is undetermined. V gave up 3 bases and J gave up 6 bases, with 8 bases separating them. This CDR3 spans 12 amino acids. Germline V gene sequence: CDR1 SGHTA, CDR2 FQGNSA. The CDR3 DNA reads TGTGCCAGCAGCTTCAAAAGGAATGGCTACACCTTC. The encoded protein is CASSFKRNGYTF.

The rearrangement joins TRBV12-3 or TRBV12-4 to TRBJ2-1; the match to TRBD1 covers 8 bases. The CDR3 sequence is 17 residues long. V lost 2 bases and J lost 9; bases outside the gene matches: 15. CDR3 in DNA: TGTGCCAGCAGTTTAAGATCCCCGGCAGGGGGCGGCGGTGAGCAGTTCTTC. This translates into CASSLRSPAGGGGEQFF.

The chain uses TRBV10-3 and TRBJ2-5; D is undetermined. V was clipped by 11 bases and J by 1 base, with 14 bases between them. Germline assignment: CDR1 ENHRY and CDR2 SYGVKD. The CDR3 is 13 amino acids. CDR3 sequence: CAAGSVAQETQYF. The CDR3 DNA sequence: TGTGCCGCCGGCTCTGTGGCCCAAGAGACCCAGTACTTC.

This clonotype appeared a few times. J is TRBJ2-5 and V is TRBV3-1; D may be TRBD1 (5 bases). CDR3 length: 14 amino acids. The germline V gene has CDR1 LGHDT and CDR2 YNNKEL (reference sequence). V gave up 4 bases and J gave up 4 bases, with 13 bases separating them. CDR3 loop: CASSPWGRGETQYF. The CDR3 bases are TGTGCCAGCAGCCCTTGGGGAAGGGGAGAGACCCAGTACTTC.

J is TRBJ1-2 and V is TRBV12-3 or TRBV12-4, with no clear D. The CDR3 runs to 13 residues. Trimming took off 3 bases at V and 5 bases at J, with 10 bases between the two ends. The CDR3, as DNA: TGTGCCAGCAGTTTTGTGACACCTTATGGCTACACCTTC. Translation: CASSFVTPYGYTF.

This clonotype was observed a few times. The V gene is TRBV10-2, the J gene TRBJ2-5; 7 bases align to TRBD2. This CDR3 region has 16 residues. V trimming: 7 bases; J trimming: 2 bases; junction bases outside the gene matches: 13. Germline loops: CDR1 WSHSY, CDR2 SAAADI. DNA of the CDR3: TGCGCCAGCAAAGCCGGTTGGAGCGGGGATCAAGAGACCCAGTACTTC. Protein: CASKAGWSGDQETQYF.

The chain is built from TRBV2 and TRBJ2-7; D is unclear. Trimming removed 4 bases from V and 1 base from J, with 11 bases in between. Germline V lookup: CDR1 SNHLY, CDR2 FYNNEI. The CDR3 sequence is 14 residues long. The CDR3 loop is CASSVYTLSYEQYF. For the CDR3, the DNA is TGTGCCAGCAGTGTATACACGCTGTCCTACGAGCAGTACTTC.

This clonotype was seen at least ten times. The J gene is TRBJ2-3, the V gene TRBV10-3; the match to TRBD2 covers 11 bases. Germline CDR1 and CDR2: ENHRY and SYGVKD. CDR3 length: 16 residues. The ends lost 2 bases at V and 0 bases at J; junction bases unmatched: 1. The CDR3 DNA follows: TGTGCCATCAGTGAGAGGACTAGCGGGAGCACAGATACGCAGTATTTT. It is translated as CAISERTSGSTDTQYF.

This clonotype was observed at least ten times. The chain is built from TRBV5-1 and TRBJ2-3, with D perhaps matching TRBD2 (6 bases). The V and J ends lost 0 bases and 4 bases respectively, with 18 bases between them. In germline, CDR1 is SGHRS, CDR2 YFSETQ. The CDR3 totals 17 residues. This CDR3 reads CASSLDLASPGADTQYF. The CDR3 nucleotides are TGCGCCAGCAGCTTGGATCTAGCGTCCCCCGGGGCAGATACGCAGTATTTT.

This clonotype showed up many times. V is TRBV3-1 and J is TRBJ2-7; TRBD1 aligns across 8 bases. In germline, CDR1 is LGHDT, CDR2 YNNKEL (reference sequence). V lost 5 bases to trimming and J lost 6 bases; unmatched junction nucleotides: 18. CDR3 size: 17 residues. The CDR3 sequence is CASSSQGTGSQRSEQYF. The CDR3 bases are TGTGCCAGCAGCTCCCAAGGGACAGGCAGTCAAAGAAGCGAGCAGTACTTC.

The CDR3 DNA is TGTGCCAGCAGTTTATTCAGGGCGCGGAATGAGCAGTTCTTC. Translating gives CASSLFRARNEQFF. The rearrangement uses TRBV27 and TRBJ2-1, with TRBD1 as a possible D gene (5 bases). V lost 1 base and J lost 7, with 11 bases in between. There are 14 residues in the CDR3. Germline V lookup: CDR1 MNHEY, CDR2 SMNVEV (reference sequence).

This chain links TRBV27 with TRBJ2-5; D possibly corresponds to TRBD2 (6 bases). The V end was cut by 7 bases, the J end by 2 bases, with 23 bases between. Looked up from germline, CDR1 is MNHEY and CDR2 is SMNVEV (reference sequence). CDR3 length equals 17 residues. DNA for the CDR3: TGTGCCAGCAAAGGGACTCCGACCCTGTTTGGGCAAGAGACCCAGTACTTC. Translated, it gives CASKGTPTLFGQETQYF.

The chain is built from TRBV12-3 or TRBV12-4 and TRBJ1-1; 8 bases match TRBD1. V trimming: 4 bases; J trimming: 2 bases; junction bases outside the gene matches: 6. This CDR3 spans 15 amino acids. CDR3 protein: CASSSSGTGNTEAFF. The CDR3, as DNA: TGTGCCAGCAGTTCATCCGGGACAGGCAACACTGAAGCTTTCTTT.

This clonotype turned up a few times. The chain carries TRBV19 and TRBJ2-1, with no clear D. Germline CDR1 and CDR2: LNHDA and SQIVND (reference sequence). This CDR3 contains 14 residues. V dropped 4 bases and J dropped 8 bases, with 15 bases sitting between them. This CDR3 reads CASSNPGVGHEQFF. The DNA for the CDR3 is TGTGCCAGTAGTAACCCCGGTGTTGGGCATGAGCAGTTCTTC.

This clonotype has just a few counts. This CDR3 reads CSAWTSGSRADTQYF. The CDR3 region has the DNA TGCAGTGCGTGGACTAGCGGGAGTAGGGCAGATACGCAGTATTTT. This chain links TRBV20-1 with TRBJ2-3; 13 nucleotides match TRBD2. The CDR3 has 15 amino acids. With V trimmed by 6 bases and J by 4 bases, 7 bases remained unmatched. Looked up from germline, CDR1 is DFQATT and CDR2 is SNEGSKA (reference sequence).

This sequence joins TRBV29-1 and TRBJ1-2; D might be TRBD1 (6 bases). Germline V gene sequence: CDR1 SQVTM, CDR2 ANQGSEA. V was pared by 2 bases and J by 7 bases, with 8 bases between. The CDR3 extends over 11 amino acids. The CDR3 region has the DNA TGCAGCGTTGAACGCAGGGGTGGCTACACCTTC. Protein product: CSVERRGGYTF.

The genes are TRBV10-3 and TRBJ2-6, with TRBD1 matching over 7 bases. This CDR3 region has 18 residues. Germline V gives CDR1 ENHRY, CDR2 SYGVKD. With V trimmed by 3 bases and J by 0 bases, 8 bases remained unmatched. The CDR3 DNA follows: TGTGCCATCAGTGAACGGACAGGACACCTCTCTGGGGCCAACGTCCTGACTTTC. Amino acids: CAISERTGHLSGANVLTF.

V usage is TRBV6-5 and J usage is TRBJ2-2; 8 bases are shared with TRBD1. Germline V CDR1 and CDR2: MNHEY, SVGAGI. This CDR3 has 14 residues. The ends lost 4 bases at V and 5 bases at J; junction bases unmatched: 3. Here the CDR3 reads CASSFGQGTGELFF. DNA for the CDR3: TGTGCCAGCAGTTTTGGACAGGGAACCGGGGAGCTGTTTTTT.

This clonotype was observed at least ten times. This chain uses TRBV12-3 or TRBV12-4 with TRBJ2-3; D call uncertain. Trimming pared 6 bases from V and 1 base from J, leaving 14 bases between. CDR3 length equals 15 residues. The CDR3 DNA sequence: TGTGCCAGCAGATCCGGGCAGCTCGGCACAGATACGCAGTATTTT. As protein: CASRSGQLGTDTQYF.

This CDR3 reads CASSPNLSGTMEQYF. CDR3 nucleotide sequence: TGTGCCAGCAGCCCGAACCTCTCCGGGACTATGGAGCAGTACTTC. V gene TRBV11-2 combines with J gene TRBJ2-7; TRBD2 aligns across 7 bases. The CDR3 runs 15 residues. The V and J ends lost 5 bases and 7 bases, in that order; junction bases with no gene match: 14. Germline V gives CDR1 SGHAT, CDR2 FQNNGV.

Only a few counts were recorded for this clonotype. The chain has TRBV28 and TRBJ1-5; TRBD1 matches 8 bases. Germline lookup yields CDR1 MDHEN and CDR2 SYDVKM. This CDR3 has 17 residues. V dropped 6 bases and J dropped 4; count of bases not matched to a gene: 14. CDR3 sequence: CASRPDRGVTLNQPQHF. The CDR3 DNA reads TGTGCCAGCAGACCCGACAGGGGCGTTACGTTAAATCAGCCCCAGCATTTT.

This clonotype occurred a few times. The chain joins TRBV18 to TRBJ2-7; possibly TRBD1 or TRBD2 for D (6 bases each). The V gene lost 3 bases and the J gene lost 3 bases, with 18 bases spanning the gap. Germline V lookup: CDR1 KGHSH, CDR2 LQKENI. This CDR3 is 16 amino acids long. CDR3 bases: TGTGCCAGCTCACCCCCCGGGGGACACCCTTTCTACGAGCAGTACGTC. Residues: CASSPPGGHPFYEQYV.

The chain carries TRBV20-1 and TRBJ2-1, with TRBD2 as a possible D gene (5 bases). The CDR3 runs to 13 residues. In germline, CDR1 is DFQATT, CDR2 SNEGSKA (reference sequence). Trimming took off 5 bases at V and 7 bases at J, with 15 bases between the two ends. The CDR3 spells CSALRTGVNEQFF. The CDR3 DNA is TGCAGTGCTTTACGGACTGGGGTGAATGAGCAGTTCTTC.